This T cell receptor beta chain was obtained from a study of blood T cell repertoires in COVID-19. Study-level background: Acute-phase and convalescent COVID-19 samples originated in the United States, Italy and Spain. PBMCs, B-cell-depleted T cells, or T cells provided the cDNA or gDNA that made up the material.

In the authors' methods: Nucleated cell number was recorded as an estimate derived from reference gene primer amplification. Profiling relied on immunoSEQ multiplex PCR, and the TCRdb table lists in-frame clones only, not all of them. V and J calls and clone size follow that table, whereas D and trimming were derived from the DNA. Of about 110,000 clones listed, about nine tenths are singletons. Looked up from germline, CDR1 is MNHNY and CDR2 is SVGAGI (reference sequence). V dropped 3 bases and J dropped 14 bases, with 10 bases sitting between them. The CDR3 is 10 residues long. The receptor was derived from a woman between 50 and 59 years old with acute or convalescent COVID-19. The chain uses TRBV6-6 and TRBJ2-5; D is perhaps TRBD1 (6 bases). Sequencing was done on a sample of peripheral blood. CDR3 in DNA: TGTGCCAGCAGTTATAAGGACAGATACTTC. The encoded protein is CASSYKDRYF.